This entry concerns a single T cell receptor beta chain. Its antigen is currently unknown. The sample comes from a study of T cell responses to AZD1222 COVID-19 vaccine. Study-level results: In all cases, repertoires were sampled only after the peak T cell response. Two AZD1222 administrations were followed by greater Spike-specific TCR breadth and depth. In a largely white British group with more females than males, clonal diversity was possibly underestimated.

Germline V lookup: CDR1 SGDLS, CDR2 YYNGEE. This CDR3 is built from 15 residues. Deletions cut 4 bases from V and 4 bases from J, with 15 bases between. Clones were sequenced by immunoSEQ multiplex PCR, and TCRdb holds only the in-frame ones, with some missing. Of around 110,000 clones listed, approximately 85% are singletons. Sequencing was performed on peripheral blood, taken on day 0 of MenACWY control vaccination. The TCR was taken from an adult in good health. J is TRBJ2-1 and V is TRBV9; no clear D. DNA of the CDR3: TGTGCCAGCAGCCGCCGGGCCTCCATTTACAATGAGCAGTTCTTC. Its translation: CASSRRASIYNEQFF.